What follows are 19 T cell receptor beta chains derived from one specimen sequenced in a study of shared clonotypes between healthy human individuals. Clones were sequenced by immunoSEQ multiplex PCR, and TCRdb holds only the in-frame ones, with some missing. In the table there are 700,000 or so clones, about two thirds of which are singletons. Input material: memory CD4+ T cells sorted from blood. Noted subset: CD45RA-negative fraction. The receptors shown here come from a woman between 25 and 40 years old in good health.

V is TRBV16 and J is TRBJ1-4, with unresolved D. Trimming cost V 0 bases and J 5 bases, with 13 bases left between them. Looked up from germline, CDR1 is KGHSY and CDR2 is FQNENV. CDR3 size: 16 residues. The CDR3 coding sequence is TGTGCCAGCAGCCAATCGAGGAGGTCCCTAAATGAAAAACTGTTTTTT. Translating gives CASSQSRRSLNEKLFF.

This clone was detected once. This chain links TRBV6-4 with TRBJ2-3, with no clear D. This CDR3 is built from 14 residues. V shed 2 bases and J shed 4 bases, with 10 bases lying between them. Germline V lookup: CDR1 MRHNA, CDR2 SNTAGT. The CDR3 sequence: CASSDRDGADTQYF. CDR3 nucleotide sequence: TGTGCCAGCAGTGACAGGGATGGGGCAGATACGCAGTATTTT.

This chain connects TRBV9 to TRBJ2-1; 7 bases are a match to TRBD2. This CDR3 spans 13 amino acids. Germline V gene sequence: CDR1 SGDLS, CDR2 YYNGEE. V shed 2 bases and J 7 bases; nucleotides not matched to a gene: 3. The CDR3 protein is CASSVGSGNEQFF. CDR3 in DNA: TGTGCCAGCAGCGTGGGTAGCGGGAATGAGCAGTTCTTC.

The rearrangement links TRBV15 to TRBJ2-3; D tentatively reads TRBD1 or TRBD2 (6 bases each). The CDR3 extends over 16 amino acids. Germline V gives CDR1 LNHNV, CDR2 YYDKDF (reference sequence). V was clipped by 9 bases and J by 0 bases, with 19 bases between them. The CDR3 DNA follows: TGTGCCACGCAACGGATGAGGGGGGACAGCACAGATACGCAGTATTTT. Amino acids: CATQRMRGDSTDTQYF.

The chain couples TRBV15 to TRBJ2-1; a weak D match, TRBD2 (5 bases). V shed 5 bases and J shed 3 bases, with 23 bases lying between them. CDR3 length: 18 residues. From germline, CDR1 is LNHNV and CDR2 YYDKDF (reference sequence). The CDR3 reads CATSELNGITVSYNEQFF. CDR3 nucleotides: TGTGCCACCAGCGAACTAAACGGGATCACCGTCAGCTACAATGAGCAGTTCTTC.

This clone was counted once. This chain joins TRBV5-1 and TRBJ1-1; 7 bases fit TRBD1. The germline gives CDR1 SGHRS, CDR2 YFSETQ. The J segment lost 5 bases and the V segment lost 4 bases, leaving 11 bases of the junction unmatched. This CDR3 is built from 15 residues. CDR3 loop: CASSPEADRATEAFF. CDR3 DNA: TGCGCCAGCAGCCCGGAGGCAGACAGGGCGACTGAAGCTTTCTTT.

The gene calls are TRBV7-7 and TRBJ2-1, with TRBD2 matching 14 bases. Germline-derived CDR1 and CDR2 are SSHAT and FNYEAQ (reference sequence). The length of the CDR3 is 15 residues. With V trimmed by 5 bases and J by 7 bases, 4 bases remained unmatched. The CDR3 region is CASSPGLAGANEQFF. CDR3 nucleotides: TGTGCCAGCAGCCCGGGACTAGCGGGAGCTAATGAGCAGTTCTTC. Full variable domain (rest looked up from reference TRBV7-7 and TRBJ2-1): GAGVSQSPRYKVTKRGQDVTLRCDPISSHATLYWYQQALGQGPEFLTYFNYEAQPDKSGLPSDRFSAERPEGSISTLTIQRTEQRDSAMYRCASSPGLAGANEQFFGPGTRLTVL.

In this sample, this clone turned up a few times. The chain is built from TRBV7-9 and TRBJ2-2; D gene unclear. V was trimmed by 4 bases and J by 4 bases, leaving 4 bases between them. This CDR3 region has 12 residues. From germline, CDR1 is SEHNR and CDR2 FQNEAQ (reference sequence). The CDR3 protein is CASSYFTGELFF. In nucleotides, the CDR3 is TGTGCCAGCAGCTACTTCACCGGGGAGCTGTTTTTT. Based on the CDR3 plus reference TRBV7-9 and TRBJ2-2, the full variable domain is DTGVSQNPRHKITKRGQNVTFRCDPISEHNRLYWYRQTLGQGPEFLTYFQNEAQLEKSRLLSDRFSAERPKGSFSTLEIQRTEQGDSAMYLCASSYFTGELFFGEGSRLTVL.

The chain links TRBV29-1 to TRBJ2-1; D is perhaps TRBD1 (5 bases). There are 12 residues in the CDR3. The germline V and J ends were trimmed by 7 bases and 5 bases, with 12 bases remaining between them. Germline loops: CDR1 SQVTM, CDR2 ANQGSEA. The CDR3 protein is CSGSIGDNEQFF. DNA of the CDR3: TGCAGCGGATCTATAGGGGACAATGAGCAGTTCTTC.

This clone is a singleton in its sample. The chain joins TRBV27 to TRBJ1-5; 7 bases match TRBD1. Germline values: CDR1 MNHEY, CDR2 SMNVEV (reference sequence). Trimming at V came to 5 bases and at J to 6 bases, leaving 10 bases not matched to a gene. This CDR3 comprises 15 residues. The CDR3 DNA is TGTGCCAGCAGTCCTGTTACAGGGGTTTTTCAGCCCCAGCATTTT. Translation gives CASSPVTGVFQPQHF.

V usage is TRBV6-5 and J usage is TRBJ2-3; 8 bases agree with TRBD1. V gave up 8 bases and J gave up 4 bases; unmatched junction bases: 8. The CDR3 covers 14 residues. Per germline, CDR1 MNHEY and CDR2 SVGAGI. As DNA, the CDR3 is TGTGCCAGCCGGAAGCCGACAGGGGCAGATACGCAGTATTTT. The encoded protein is CASRKPTGADTQYF.

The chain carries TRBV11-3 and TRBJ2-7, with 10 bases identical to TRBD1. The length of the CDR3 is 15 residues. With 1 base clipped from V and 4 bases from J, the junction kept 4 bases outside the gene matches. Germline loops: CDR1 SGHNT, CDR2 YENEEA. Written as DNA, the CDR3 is TGTGCCAGCAGCTTAGGGGGACAGGGGCCTTACGAGCAGTACTTC. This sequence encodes CASSLGGQGPYEQYF. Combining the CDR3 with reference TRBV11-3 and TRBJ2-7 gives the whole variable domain EAGVVQSPRYKIIEKKQPVAFWCNPISGHNTLYWYLQNLGQGPELLIRYENEEAVDDSQLPKDRFSAERLKGVDSTLKIQPAELGDSAVYLCASSLGGQGPYEQYFGPGTRLTVT.

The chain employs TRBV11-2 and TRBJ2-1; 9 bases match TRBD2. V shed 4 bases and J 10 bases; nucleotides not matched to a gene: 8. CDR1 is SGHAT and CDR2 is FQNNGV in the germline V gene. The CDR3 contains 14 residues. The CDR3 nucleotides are TGTGCCAGCAGCTCCCATTTAGCGGGAGTAGAGCAGTTCTTC. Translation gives CASSSHLAGVEQFF.

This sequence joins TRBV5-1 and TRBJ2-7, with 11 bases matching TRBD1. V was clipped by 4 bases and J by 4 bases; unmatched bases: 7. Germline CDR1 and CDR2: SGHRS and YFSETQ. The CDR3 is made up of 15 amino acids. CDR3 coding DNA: TGCGCCAGCAGCCCGGGACAGGGGGTTTTGTACGAGCAGTACTTC. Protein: CASSPGQGVLYEQYF.

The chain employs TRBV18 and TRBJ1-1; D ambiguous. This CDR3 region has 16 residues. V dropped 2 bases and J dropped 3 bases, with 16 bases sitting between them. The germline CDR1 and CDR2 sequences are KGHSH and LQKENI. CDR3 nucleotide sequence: TGTGCCAGCTCACCAATTTTAGAGGGAGGGTACACTGAAGCTTTCTTT. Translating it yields CASSPILEGGYTEAFF.

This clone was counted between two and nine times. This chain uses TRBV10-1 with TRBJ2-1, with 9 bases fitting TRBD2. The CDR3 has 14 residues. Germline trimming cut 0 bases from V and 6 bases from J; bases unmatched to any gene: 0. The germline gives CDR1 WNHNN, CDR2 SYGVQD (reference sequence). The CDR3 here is CASSESTSGNEQFF. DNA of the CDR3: TGCGCCAGCAGTGAGTCGACTAGCGGCAATGAGCAGTTCTTC.

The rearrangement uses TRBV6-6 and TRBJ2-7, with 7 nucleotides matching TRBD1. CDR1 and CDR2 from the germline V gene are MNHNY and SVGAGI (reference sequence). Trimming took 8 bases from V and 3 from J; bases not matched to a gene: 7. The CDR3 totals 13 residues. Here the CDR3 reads CASSGQQLYEQYF. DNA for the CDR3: TGTGCCAGCTCGGGACAGCAACTCTACGAGCAGTACTTC.

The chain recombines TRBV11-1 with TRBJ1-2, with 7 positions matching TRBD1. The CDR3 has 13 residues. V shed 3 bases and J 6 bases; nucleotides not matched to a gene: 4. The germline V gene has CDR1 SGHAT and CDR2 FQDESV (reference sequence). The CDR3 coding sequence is TGTGCCAGCAGCTTCAGACAGGGTCATGGCTACACCTTC. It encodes CASSFRQGHGYTF.

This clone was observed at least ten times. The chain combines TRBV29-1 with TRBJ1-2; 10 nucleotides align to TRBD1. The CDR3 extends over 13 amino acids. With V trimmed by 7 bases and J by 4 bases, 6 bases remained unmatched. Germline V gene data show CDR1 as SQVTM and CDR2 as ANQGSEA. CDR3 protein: CSGGTGDSYGYTF. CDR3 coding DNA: TGCAGCGGGGGGACAGGGGATTCCTATGGCTACACCTTC.